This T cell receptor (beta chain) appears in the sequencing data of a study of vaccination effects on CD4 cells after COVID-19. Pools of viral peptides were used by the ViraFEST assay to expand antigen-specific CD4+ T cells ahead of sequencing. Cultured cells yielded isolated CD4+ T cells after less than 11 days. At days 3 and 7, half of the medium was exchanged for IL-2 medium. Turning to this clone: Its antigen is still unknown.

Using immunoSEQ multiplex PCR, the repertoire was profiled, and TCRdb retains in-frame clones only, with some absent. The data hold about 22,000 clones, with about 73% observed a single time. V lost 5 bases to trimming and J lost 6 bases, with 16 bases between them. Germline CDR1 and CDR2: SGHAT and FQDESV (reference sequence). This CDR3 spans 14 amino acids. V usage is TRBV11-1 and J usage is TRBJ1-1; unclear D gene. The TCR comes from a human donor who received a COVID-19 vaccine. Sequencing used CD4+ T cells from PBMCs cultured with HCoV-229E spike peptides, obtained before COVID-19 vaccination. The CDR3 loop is CASSRRQSAPEAFF. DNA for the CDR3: TGTGCCAGCAGCCGCCGACAATCAGCCCCTGAAGCTTTCTTT.